This T cell receptor (beta chain) was sequenced for a study of T-cell reconstitution after alpha-beta-depleted transplantation in children. For TCRbeta, the library was prepared with unique molecular identifiers. TCRdb passed the PCR reads through MiXCR, listing each CDR3 protein once. The sample has about 72,000 distinct CDR3 sequences; about 7.3% are singletons. J gave up 4 bases and V 6 bases, and 6 bases lay outside the gene matches. CDR1 is LGHNA, CDR2 YSLEER, per germline. The CDR3 contains 14 residues. This clonotype was picked up many times. Sequenced material: PBMCs from the stem cell graft donor, taken from the stem cell graft. The sequence was obtained from a human donor who donated a stem cell graft to a child with acute lymphoblastic leukemia. The genes are TRBV4-3 and TRBJ2-7; 10 positions match TRBD1. The CDR3 spells CASSLGQGRYEQYF. The CDR3 DNA follows: TGCGCCAGCAGTCTGGGACAGGGGAGGTACGAGCAGTACTTC.